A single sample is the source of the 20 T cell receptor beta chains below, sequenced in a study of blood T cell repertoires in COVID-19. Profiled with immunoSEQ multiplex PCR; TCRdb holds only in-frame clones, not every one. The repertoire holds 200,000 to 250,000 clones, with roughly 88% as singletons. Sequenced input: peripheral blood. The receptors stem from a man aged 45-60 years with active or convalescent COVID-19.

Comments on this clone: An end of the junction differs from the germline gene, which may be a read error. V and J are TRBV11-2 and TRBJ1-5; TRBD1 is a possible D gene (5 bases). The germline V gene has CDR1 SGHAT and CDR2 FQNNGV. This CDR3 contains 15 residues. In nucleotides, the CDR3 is TGTGCCAGCAGCCTAGAAGGGGTAGGGGTTCAGCCCCAGCATTTT. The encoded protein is CASSLEGVGVQPQHF. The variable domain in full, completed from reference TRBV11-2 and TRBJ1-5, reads EAGVAQSPRYKIIEKRQSVAFWCNPISGHATLYWYQQILGQGPKLLIQFQNNGVVDDSQLPKDRFSAERLKGVDSTLKIQPAKLEDSAVYLCASSLEGVGVQPQHFGDGTRLSIL.

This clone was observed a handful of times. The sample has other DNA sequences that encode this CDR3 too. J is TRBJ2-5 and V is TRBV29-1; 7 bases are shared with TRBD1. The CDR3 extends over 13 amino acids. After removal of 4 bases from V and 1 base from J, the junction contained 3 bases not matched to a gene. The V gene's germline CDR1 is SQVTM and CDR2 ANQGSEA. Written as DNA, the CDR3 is TGCAGCGTTGCCCGGACAGGCCAAGAGACCCAGTACTTC. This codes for CSVARTGQETQYF.

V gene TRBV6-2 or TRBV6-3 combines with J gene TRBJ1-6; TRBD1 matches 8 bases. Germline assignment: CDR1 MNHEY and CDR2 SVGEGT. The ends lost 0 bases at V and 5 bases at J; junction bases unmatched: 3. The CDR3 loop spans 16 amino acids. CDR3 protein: CASSYSGTGDNSPLHF. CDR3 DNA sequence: TGTGCCAGCAGTTACTCGGGGACAGGTGATAATTCACCCCTCCACTTT.

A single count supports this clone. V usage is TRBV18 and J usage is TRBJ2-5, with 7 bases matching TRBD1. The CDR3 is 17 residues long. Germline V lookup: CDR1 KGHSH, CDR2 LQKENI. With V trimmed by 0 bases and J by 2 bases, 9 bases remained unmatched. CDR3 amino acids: CASSPPVGTVDQETQYF. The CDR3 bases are TGTGCCAGCTCACCACCGGTAGGGACAGTAGATCAAGAGACCCAGTACTTC.

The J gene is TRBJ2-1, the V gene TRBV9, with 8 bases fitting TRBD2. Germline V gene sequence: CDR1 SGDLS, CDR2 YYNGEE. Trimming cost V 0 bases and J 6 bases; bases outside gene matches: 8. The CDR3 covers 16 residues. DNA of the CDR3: TGTGCCAGCAGCGTAGGAGGGGGGACTAGGTTCAATGAGCAGTTCTTC. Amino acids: CASSVGGGTRFNEQFF.

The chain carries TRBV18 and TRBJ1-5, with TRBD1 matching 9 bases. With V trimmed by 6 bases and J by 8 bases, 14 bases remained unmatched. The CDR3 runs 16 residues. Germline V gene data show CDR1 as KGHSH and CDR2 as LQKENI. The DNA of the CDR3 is TGTGCCAGCTCCACCGGACAGGGGCCCCTCAAAGAGCCCCAGCATTTT. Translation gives CASSTGQGPLKEPQHF.

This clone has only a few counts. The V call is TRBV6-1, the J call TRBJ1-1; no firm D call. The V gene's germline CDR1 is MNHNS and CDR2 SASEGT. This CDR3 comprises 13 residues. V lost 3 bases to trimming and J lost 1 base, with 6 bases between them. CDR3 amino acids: CASSETGNTEAFF. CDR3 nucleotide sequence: TGTGCCAGCAGTGAGACGGGGAACACTGAAGCTTTCTTT.

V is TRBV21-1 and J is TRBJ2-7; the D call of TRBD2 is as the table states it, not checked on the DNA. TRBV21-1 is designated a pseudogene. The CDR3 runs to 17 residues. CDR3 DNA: TGTGCCAGCAGCAAAGCCCTGGAGCGGGAGGGCCAATACGAGCAGTACTTC. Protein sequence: CASSKALEREGQYEQYF.

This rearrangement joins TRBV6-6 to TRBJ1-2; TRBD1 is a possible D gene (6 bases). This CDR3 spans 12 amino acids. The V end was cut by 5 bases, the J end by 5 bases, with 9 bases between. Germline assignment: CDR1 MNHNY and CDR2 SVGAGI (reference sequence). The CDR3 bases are TGTGCCAGCAGTACAGGGATTTATGGCTACACCTTC. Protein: CASSTGIYGYTF.

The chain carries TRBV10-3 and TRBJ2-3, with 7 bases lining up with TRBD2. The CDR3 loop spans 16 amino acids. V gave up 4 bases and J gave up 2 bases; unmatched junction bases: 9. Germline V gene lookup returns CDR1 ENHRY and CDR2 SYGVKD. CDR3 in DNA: TGTGCCATCAGTGGGGTAACGGGGGGTTTCACAGATACGCAGTATTTT. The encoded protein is CAISGVTGGFTDTQYF.

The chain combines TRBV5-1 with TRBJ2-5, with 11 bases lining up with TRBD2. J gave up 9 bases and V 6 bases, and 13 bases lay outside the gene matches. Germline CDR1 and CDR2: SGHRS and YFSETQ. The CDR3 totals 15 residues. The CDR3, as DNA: TGCGCCAGCACCTTCGGGACTAGCGGACCGGTAGCCCAGTACTTC. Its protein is CASTFGTSGPVAQYF.

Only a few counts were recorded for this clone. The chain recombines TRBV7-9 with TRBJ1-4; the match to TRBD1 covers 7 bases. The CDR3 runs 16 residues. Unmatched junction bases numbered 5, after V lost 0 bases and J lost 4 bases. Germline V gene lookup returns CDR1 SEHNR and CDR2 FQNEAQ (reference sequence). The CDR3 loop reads CASSLATGALNEKLFF. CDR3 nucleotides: TGTGCCAGCAGCTTAGCTACAGGGGCCCTTAATGAAAAACTGTTTTTT.

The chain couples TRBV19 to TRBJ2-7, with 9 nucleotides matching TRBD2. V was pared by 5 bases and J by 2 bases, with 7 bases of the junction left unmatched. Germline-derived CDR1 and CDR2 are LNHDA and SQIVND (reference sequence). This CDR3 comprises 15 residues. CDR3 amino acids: CASSASGRPAYEQYF. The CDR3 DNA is TGTGCCAGTAGTGCCAGCGGGAGGCCAGCCTACGAGCAGTACTTC.

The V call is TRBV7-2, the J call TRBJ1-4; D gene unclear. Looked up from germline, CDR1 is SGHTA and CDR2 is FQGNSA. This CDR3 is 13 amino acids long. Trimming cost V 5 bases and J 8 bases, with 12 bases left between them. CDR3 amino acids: CASSKVGEEKLFF. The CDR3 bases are TGTGCCAGCAGCAAAGTGGGAGAAGAAAAACTGTTTTTT. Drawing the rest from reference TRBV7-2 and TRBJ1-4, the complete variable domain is GAGVSQSPSNKVTEKGKDVELRCDPISGHTALYWYRQSLGQGLEFLIYFQGNSAPDKSGLPSDRFSAERTGGSVSTLTIQRTQQEDSAVYLCASSKVGEEKLFFGSGTQLSVL.

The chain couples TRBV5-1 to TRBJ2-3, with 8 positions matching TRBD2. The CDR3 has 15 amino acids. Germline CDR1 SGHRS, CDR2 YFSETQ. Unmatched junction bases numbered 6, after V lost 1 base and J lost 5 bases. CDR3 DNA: TGCGCCAGCAGCTTGAAGCGGGAGTTGATAGATACGCAGTATTTT. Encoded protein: CASSLKRELIDTQYF. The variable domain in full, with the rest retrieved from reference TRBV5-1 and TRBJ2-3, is KAGVTQTPRYLIKTRGQQVTLSCSPISGHRSVSWYQQTPGQGLQFLFEYFSETQRNKGNFPGRFSGRQFSNSRSEMNVSTLELGDSALYLCASSLKRELIDTQYFGPGTRLTVL.

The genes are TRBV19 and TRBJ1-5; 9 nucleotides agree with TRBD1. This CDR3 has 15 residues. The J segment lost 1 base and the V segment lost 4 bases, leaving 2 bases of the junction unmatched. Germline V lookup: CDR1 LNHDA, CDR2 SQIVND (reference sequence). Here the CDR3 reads CASSRDRVSNQPQHF. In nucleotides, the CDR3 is TGTGCCAGTAGTAGGGACAGGGTCAGCAATCAGCCCCAGCATTTT.

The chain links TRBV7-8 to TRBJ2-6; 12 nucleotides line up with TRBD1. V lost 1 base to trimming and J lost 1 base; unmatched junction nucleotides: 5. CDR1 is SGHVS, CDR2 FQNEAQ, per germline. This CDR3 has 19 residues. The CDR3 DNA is TGTGCCAGCAGCTTAGGGGTGGGACAGGGGGCGTCTGGGGCCAACGTCCTGACTTTC. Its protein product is CASSLGVGQGASGANVLTF.

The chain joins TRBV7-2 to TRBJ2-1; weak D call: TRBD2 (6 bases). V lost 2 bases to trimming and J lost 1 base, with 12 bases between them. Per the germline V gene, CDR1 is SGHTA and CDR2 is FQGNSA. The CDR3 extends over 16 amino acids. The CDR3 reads CASSLSGSGSYNEQFF. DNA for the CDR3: TGTGCCAGCAGCTTATCCGGAAGCGGGTCCTACAATGAGCAGTTCTTC. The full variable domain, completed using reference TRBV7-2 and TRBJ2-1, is GAGVSQSPSNKVTEKGKDVELRCDPISGHTALYWYRQSLGQGLEFLIYFQGNSAPDKSGLPSDRFSAERTGGSVSTLTIQRTQQEDSAVYLCASSLSGSGSYNEQFFGPGTRLTVL.

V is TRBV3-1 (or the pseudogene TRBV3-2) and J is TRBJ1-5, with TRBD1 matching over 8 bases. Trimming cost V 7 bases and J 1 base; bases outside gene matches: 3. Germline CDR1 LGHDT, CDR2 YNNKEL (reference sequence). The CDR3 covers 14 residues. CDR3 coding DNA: TGTGCCAGCACCCAGGGGGCGAGCAATCAGCCCCAGCATTTT. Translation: CASTQGASNQPQHF.

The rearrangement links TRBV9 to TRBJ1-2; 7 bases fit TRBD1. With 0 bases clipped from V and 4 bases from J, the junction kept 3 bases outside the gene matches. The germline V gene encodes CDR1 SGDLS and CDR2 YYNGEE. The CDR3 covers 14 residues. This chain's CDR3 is CASSVEGQPYGYTF. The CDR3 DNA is TGTGCCAGCAGCGTAGAGGGACAGCCCTATGGCTACACCTTC.